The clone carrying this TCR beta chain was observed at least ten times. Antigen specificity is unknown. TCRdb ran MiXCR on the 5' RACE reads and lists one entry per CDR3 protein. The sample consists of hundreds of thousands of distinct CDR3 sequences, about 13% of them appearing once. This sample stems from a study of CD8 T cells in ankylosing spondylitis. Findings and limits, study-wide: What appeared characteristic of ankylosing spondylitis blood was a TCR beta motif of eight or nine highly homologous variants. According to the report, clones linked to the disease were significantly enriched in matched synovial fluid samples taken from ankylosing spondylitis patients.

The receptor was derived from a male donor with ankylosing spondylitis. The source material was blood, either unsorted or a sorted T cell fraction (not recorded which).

In DNA form, the CDR3 reads TGTGCCTCCATGACAGAGAACAATGAGCAGTTCTTC. It translates to CASMTENNEQFF. The chain has TRBV10-3 and TRBJ2-1, with D possibly being TRBD1 (5 bases). Germline lookup yields CDR1 ENHRY and CDR2 SYGVKD. This CDR3 spans 12 amino acids. The V gene lost 11 bases and the J gene lost 5 bases, with 13 bases spanning the gap.